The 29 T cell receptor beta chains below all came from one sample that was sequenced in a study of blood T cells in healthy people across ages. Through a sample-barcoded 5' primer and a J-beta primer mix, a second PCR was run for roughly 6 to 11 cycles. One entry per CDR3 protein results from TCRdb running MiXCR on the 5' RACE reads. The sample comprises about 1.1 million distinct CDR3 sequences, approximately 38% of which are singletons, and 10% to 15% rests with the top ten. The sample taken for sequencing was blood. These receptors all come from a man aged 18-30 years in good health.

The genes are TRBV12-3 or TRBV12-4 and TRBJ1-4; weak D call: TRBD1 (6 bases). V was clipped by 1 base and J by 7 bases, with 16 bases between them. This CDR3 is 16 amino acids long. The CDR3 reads CASSLGTAGGREKLFF. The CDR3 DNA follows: TGTGCCAGCAGTTTAGGGACTGCCGGGGGCCGTGAAAAACTGTTTTTT.

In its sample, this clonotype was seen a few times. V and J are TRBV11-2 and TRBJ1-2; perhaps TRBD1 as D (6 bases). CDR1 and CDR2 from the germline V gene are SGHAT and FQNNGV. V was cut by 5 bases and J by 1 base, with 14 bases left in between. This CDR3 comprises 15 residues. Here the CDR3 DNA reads TGTGCCAGCAGCCCCGACAGGCTACATAACTATGGCTACACCTTC. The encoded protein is CASSPDRLHNYGYTF.

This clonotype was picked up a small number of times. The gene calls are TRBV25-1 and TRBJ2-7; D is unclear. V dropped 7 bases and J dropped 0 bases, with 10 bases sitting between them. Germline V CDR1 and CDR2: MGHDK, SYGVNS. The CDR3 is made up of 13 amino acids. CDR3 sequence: CASTGPGSYEQYF. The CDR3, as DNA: TGTGCCAGCACCGGTCCTGGCTCCTACGAGCAGTACTTC.

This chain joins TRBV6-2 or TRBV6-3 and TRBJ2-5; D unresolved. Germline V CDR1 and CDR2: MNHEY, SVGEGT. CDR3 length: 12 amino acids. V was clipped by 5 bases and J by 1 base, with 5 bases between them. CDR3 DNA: TGTGCCAGCAGTGGCTCCCAAGAGACCCAGTACTTC. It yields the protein CASSGSQETQYF.

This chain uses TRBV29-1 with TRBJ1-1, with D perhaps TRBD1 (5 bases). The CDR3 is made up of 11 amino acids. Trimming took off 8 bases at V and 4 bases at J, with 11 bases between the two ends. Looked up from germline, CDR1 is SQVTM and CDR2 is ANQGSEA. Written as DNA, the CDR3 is TGCAGCACAAAGGGGAGCACTGAAGCTTTCTTT. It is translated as CSTKGSTEAFF.

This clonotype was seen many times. The chain's CDR3 is CASSLSLENEQFF. In DNA, the CDR3 is TGTGCCAGCAGCTTATCCCTCGAAAATGAGCAGTTCTTC. This chain connects TRBV7-3 to TRBJ2-1; D call uncertain. CDR1 is SGHTA, CDR2 FQGTGA, per germline. V shed 2 bases and J shed 7 bases, with 9 bases lying between them. CDR3 length equals 13 residues. Combining the CDR3 with reference TRBV7-3 and TRBJ2-1 gives the whole variable domain GAGVSQTPSNKVTEKGKYVELRCDPISGHTALYWYRQSLGQGPEFLIYFQGTGAADDSGLPNDRFFAVRPEGSVSTLKIQRTERGDSAVYLCASSLSLENEQFFGPGTRLTVL.

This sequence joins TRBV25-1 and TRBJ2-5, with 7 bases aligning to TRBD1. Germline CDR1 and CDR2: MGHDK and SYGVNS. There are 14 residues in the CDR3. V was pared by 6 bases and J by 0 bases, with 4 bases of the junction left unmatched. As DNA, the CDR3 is TGTGCCAGCAGCCACGACAGGGACCAAGAGACCCAGTACTTC. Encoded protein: CASSHDRDQETQYF.

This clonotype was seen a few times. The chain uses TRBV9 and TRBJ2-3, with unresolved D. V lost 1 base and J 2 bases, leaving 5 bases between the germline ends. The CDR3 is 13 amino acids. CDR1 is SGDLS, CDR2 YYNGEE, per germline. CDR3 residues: CASSVQNTDTQYF. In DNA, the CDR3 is TGTGCCAGCAGCGTACAGAACACAGATACGCAGTATTTT. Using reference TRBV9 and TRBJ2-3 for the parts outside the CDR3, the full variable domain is DSGVTQTPKHLITATGQRVTLRCSPRSGDLSVYWYQQSLDQGLQFLIQYYNGEERAKGNILERFSAQQFPDLHSELNLSSLELGDSALYFCASSVQNTDTQYFGPGTRLTVL.

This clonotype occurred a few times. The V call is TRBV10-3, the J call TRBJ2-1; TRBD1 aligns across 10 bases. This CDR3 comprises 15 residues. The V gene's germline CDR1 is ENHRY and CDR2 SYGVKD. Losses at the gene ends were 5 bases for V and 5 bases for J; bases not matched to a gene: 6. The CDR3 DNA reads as TGTGCCATCAGTCCCCGGGACAGGGGAAACAATGAGCAGTTCTTC. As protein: CAISPRDRGNNEQFF.

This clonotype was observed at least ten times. CDR3 residues: CSGLNNEQFF. In DNA form, the CDR3 reads TGCAGCGGACTAAACAATGAGCAGTTCTTC. V and J are TRBV29-1 and TRBJ2-1; D possibly corresponds to TRBD2 (5 bases). V was cut by 7 bases and J by 5 bases, with 6 bases left in between. CDR3 length: 10 amino acids. Germline CDR1 and CDR2: SQVTM and ANQGSEA.

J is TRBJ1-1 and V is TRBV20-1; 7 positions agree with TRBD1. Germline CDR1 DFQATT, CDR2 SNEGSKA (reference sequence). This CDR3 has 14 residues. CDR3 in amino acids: CSVTHRGLNTEAFF. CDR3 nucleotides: TGCAGCGTAACTCACAGGGGATTGAACACTGAAGCTTTCTTT.

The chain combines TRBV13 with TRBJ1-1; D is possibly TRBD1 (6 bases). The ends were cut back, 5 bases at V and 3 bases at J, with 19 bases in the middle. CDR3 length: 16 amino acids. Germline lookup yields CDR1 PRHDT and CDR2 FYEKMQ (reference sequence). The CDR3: CASSETEGGADTEAFF. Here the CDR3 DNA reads TGTGCCAGCAGCGAAACCGAGGGGGGCGCGGACACTGAAGCTTTCTTT.

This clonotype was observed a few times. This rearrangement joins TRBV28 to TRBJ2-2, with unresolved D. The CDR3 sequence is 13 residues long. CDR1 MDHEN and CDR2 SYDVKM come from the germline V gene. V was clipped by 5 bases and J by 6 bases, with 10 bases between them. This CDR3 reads CASSVRAPGELFF. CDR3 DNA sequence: TGTGCCAGCAGTGTCCGGGCGCCCGGGGAGCTGTTTTTT.

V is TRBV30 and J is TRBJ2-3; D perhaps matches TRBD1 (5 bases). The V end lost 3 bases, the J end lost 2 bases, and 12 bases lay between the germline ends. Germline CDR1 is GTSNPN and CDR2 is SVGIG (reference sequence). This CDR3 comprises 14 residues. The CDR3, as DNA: TGTGCCTGGAGCTGGGGCAGCATCACAGATACGCAGTATTTT. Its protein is CAWSWGSITDTQYF.

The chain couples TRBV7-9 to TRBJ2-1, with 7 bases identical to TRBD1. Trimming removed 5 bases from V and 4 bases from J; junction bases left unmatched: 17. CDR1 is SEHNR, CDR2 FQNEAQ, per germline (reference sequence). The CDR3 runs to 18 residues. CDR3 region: CASSRQPGRDSQYNEQFF. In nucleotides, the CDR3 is TGTGCCAGCAGCCGACAACCCGGTCGGGACAGCCAATACAATGAGCAGTTCTTC.

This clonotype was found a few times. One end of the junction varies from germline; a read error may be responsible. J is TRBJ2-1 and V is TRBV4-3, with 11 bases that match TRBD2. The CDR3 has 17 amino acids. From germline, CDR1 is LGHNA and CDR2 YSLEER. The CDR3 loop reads CASNQDRSSGGVNEQFF. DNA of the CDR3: TGCGCCAGCAACCAAGATAGGAGTAGCGGGGGGGTCAATGAGCAGTTCTTC.

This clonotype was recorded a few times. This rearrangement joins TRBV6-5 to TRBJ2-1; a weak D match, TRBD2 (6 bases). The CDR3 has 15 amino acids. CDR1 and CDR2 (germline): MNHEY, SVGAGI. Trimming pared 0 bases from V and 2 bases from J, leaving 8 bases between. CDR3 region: CASSYSLAAYNEQFF. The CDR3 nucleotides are TGTGCCAGCAGTTACTCACTAGCAGCCTACAATGAGCAGTTCTTC.

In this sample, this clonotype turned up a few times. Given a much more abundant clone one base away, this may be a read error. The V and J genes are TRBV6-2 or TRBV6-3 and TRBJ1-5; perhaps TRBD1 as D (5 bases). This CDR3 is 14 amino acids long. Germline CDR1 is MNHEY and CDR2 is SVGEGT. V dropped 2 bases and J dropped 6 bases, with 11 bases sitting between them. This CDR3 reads CASSYRGTSQPQHF. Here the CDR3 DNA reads TGTGCCAGCAGTTACCGGGGGACGAGTCAGCCCCAGCATTTT.

The CDR3 bases are TGTGCCAGCAGACCGGGCCCTATCTCTGGAAACACCATATATTTT. This gives the protein CASRPGPISGNTIYF. This chain links TRBV7-9 with TRBJ1-3; no clear D gene. From germline, CDR1 is SEHNR and CDR2 FQNEAQ (reference sequence). This CDR3 spans 15 amino acids. Trimming pared 6 bases from V and 0 bases from J, leaving 12 bases between.

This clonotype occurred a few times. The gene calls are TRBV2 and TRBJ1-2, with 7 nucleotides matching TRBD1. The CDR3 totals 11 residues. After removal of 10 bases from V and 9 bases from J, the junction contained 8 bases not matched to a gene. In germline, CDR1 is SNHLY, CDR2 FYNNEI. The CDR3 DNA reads TGTGCCACCACAGGGGTCAATAGCTACACCTTC. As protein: CATTGVNSYTF.

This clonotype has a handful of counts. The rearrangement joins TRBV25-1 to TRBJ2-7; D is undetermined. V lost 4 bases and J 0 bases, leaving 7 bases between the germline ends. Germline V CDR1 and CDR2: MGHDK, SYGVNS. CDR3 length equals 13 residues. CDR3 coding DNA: TGTGCCAGCAGTGGGGCTCGCTCCTACGAGCAGTACTTC. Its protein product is CASSGARSYEQYF.

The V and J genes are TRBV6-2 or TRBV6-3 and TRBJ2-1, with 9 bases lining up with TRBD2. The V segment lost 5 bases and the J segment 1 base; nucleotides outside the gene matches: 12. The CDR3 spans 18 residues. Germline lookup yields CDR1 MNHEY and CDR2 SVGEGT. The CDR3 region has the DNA TGTGCCAGCAGTCGAGAAGGAGCGGGGGGTTGGTCCTACAATGAGCAGTTCTTC. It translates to CASSREGAGGWSYNEQFF.

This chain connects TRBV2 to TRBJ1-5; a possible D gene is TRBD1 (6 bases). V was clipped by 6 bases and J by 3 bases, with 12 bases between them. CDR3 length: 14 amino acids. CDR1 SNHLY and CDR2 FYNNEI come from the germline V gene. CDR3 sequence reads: CASSHRGANQPQHF. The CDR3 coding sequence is TGTGCCAGCAGCCACCGGGGGGCCAATCAGCCCCAGCATTTT.

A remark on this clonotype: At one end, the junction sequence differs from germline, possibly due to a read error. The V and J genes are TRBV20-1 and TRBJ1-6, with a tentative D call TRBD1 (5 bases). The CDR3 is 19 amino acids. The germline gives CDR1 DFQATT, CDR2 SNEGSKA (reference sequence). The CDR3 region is CGATPGVLDESSYNSPLHF. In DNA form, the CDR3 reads TGCGGTGCCACCCCGGGGGTCTTGGACGAGAGCTCCTATAATTCACCCCTCCACTTT.

The CDR3 loop is CASSPLRSQAGSAFF. CDR3 bases: TGCGCCAGCAGCCCCCTGCGGTCGCAGGCGGGCTCCGCTTTCTTT. This chain uses TRBV5-1 with TRBJ1-1; D is undetermined. The CDR3 contains 15 residues. V was clipped by 4 bases and J by 11 bases, with 24 bases between them. CDR1 SGHRS and CDR2 YFSETQ come from the germline V gene.

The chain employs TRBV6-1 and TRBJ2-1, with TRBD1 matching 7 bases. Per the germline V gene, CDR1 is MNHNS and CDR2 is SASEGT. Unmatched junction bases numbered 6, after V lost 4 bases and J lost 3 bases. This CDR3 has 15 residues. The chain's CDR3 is CASSAEGAFYNEQFF. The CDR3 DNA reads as TGTGCCAGCAGTGCTGAGGGGGCCTTCTACAATGAGCAGTTCTTC.

The CDR3 is CSARRVGQETQYF. The CDR3 bases are TGCAGTGCTAGAAGGGTGGGACAAGAGACCCAGTACTTC. This rearrangement joins TRBV20-1 to TRBJ2-5; no definite D call. The CDR3 is 13 residues long. The V end lost 2 bases, the J end lost 2 bases, and 9 bases lay between the germline ends. Germline V gene data show CDR1 as DFQATT and CDR2 as SNEGSKA (reference sequence).

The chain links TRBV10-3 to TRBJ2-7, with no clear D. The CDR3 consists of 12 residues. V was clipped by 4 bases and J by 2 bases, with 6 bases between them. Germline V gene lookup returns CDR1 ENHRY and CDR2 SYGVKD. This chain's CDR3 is CAISVQTYEQYF. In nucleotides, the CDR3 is TGTGCCATCAGTGTACAGACCTACGAGCAGTACTTC.

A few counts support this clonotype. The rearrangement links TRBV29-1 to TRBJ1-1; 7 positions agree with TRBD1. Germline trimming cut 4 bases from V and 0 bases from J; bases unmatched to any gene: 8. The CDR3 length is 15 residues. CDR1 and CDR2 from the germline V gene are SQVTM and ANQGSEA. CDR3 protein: CSVAYWDSLNTEAFF. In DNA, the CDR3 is TGCAGCGTTGCCTACTGGGACAGCTTGAACACTGAAGCTTTCTTT.